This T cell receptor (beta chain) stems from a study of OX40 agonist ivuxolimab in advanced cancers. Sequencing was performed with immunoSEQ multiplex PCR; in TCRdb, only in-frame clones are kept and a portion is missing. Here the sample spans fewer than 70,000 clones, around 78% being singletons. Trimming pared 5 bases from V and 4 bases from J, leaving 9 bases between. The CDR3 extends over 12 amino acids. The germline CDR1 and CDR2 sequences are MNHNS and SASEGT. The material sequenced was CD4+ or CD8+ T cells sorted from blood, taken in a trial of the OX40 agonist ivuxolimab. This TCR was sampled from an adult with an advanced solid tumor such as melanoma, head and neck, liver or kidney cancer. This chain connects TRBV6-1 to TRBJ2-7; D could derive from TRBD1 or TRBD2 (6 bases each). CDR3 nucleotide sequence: TGTGCCAGCAGTCCGGGGGCTTACGAGCAGTACTTC. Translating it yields CASSPGAYEQYF.